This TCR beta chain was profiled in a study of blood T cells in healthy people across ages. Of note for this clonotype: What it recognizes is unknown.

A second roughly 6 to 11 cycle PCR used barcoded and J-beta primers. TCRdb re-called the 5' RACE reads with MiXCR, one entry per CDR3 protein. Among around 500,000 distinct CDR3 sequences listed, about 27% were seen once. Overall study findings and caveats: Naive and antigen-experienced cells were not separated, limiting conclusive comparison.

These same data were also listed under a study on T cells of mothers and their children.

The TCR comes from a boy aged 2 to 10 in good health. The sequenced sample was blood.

The CDR3 loop reads CASSLSGLGTGELFF. Here the CDR3 DNA reads TGCGCCAGCAGCCTCTCCGGACTAGGCACCGGGGAGCTGTTTTTT. This chain uses TRBV4-1 with TRBJ2-2; 7 bases line up with TRBD2. V trimming: 4 bases; J trimming: 4 bases; junction bases outside the gene matches: 6. Germline V lookup: CDR1 MGHRA, CDR2 YSYEKL. The CDR3 loop spans 15 amino acids.